What follows are 26 T cell receptor beta chains derived from one specimen sequenced in a study of blood T cell repertoires in COVID-19. Sequenced by immunoSEQ multiplex PCR; TCRdb stores in-frame clones only, minus some. The sample includes approximately 24,000 clones, under 90% of them seen just once. Material: peripheral blood. These TCRs come from a woman in her 70s with active COVID-19.

The chain has TRBV18 and TRBJ1-1; 8 positions agree with TRBD1. The junction had 9 bases not matched to a gene; V was cut back by 5 bases and J by 10 bases. The CDR3 is 13 amino acids. Germline CDR1 is KGHSH and CDR2 is LQKENI. The CDR3 DNA follows: TGTGCCAGCTCAACCCGGGACAGGAGTGTAGCTTTCTTT. This encodes CASSTRDRSVAFF.

The chain is built from TRBV5-1 and TRBJ1-1, with a tentative D call TRBD1 (5 bases). The CDR3 sequence is 14 residues long. Germline values: CDR1 SGHRS, CDR2 YFSETQ. V was shortened by 0 bases and J by 5 bases, with 11 bases between the two germline ends. CDR3 DNA: TGCGCCAGCAGCTTGGAGGGGTTTCAGACTGAAGCTTTCTTT. Residues: CASSLEGFQTEAFF.

The chain has TRBV5-4 and TRBJ2-1; TRBD1 matches 9 bases. Germline loops: CDR1 SGHNT, CDR2 YYREEE (reference sequence). The length of the CDR3 is 16 residues. V trimming: 2 bases; J trimming: 7 bases; junction bases outside the gene matches: 10. CDR3 protein: CASSLPRDRAVNEQFF. CDR3 coding DNA: TGTGCCAGCAGCTTACCCCGGGACAGGGCGGTGAATGAGCAGTTCTTC.

The CDR3 loop is CASSSRTGITGELFF. The CDR3 DNA follows: TGTGCCAGCAGCTCAAGGACAGGGATCACCGGGGAGCTGTTTTTT. The chain joins TRBV7-6 to TRBJ2-2, with TRBD1 matching over 8 bases. V lost 4 bases to trimming and J lost 4 bases; unmatched junction nucleotides: 5. The CDR3 loop spans 15 amino acids. Germline CDR1 SGHVS, CDR2 FNYEAQ.

The chain links TRBV2 to TRBJ2-3, with D possibly matching TRBD1 (6 bases). CDR3 length: 12 residues. The V gene lost 6 bases and the J gene lost 6 bases, with 10 bases spanning the gap. From germline, CDR1 is SNHLY and CDR2 FYNNEI. CDR3 residues: CASSTRGDTQYF. The CDR3 nucleotides read TGTGCCAGCAGCACAAGGGGGGATACGCAGTATTTT.

This clone was counted a single time. The chain carries TRBV11-2 and TRBJ2-3; 11 nucleotides line up with TRBD2. The CDR3 has 16 residues. Trimming took 2 bases from V and 2 from J; bases not matched to a gene: 3. Germline lookup yields CDR1 SGHAT and CDR2 FQNNGV. The CDR3, as DNA: TGTGCCAGCAGCTTACTTAGCGGGGGGGCCACAGATACGCAGTATTTT. It codes for CASSLLSGGATDTQYF.

The chain links TRBV5-1 to TRBJ2-3, with 8 bases identical to TRBD1. Germline CDR1 reads SGHRS; CDR2 reads YFSETQ. This CDR3 contains 16 residues. J was trimmed by 1 base and V by 2 bases; bases with no gene match: 6. This CDR3 reads CASSFQGAVGTDTQYF. CDR3 bases: TGCGCCAGCAGCTTCCAGGGGGCGGTGGGCACAGATACGCAGTATTTT.

J is TRBJ1-1 and V is TRBV7-3, with D uncertain. Germline V gives CDR1 SGHTA, CDR2 FQGTGA. Trimming stripped 2 bases from V and 2 bases from J, with 9 bases between. This CDR3 spans 14 amino acids. The CDR3 DNA sequence: TGTGCCAGCAGCTTAGGGCCAGCCAACACTGAAGCTTTCTTT. Protein: CASSLGPANTEAFF.

The chain combines TRBV4-1 with TRBJ2-5; 11 positions match TRBD2. The CDR3 length is 16 residues. Trimming took 6 bases from V and 2 from J; bases not matched to a gene: 8. Germline V gives CDR1 MGHRA, CDR2 YSYEKL. DNA for the CDR3: TGCGCCAGCAGTCGGGGACTAGCGGATGGTCAAGAGACCCAGTACTTC. Protein sequence: CASSRGLADGQETQYF.

A remark on this clone: At one boundary the junction diverges from the germline segment, which might be a read error. This chain links TRBV6-5 with TRBJ1-5; 12 positions match TRBD1. CDR3 length: 15 residues. Germline V gene sequence: CDR1 MNHEY, CDR2 SVGAGI. The chain's CDR3 is CTSRAGTGGGQPQHF. The CDR3 DNA reads TGTACCAGCAGAGCAGGGACAGGGGGCGGTCAGCCCCAGCATTTT.

This clone has only a few counts. This chain connects TRBV18 to TRBJ1-2; a weak D match, TRBD1 (6 bases). The CDR3 is made up of 14 amino acids. The V and J ends lost 2 bases and 2 bases respectively, with 9 bases between them. CDR1 KGHSH and CDR2 LQKENI come from the germline V gene. Here the CDR3 reads CASSPAGENYGYTF. DNA for the CDR3: TGTGCCAGCTCACCAGCAGGGGAGAACTATGGCTACACCTTC. Together with reference TRBV18 and TRBJ1-2, the CDR3 gives the full variable domain: NAGVMQNPRHLVRRRGQEARLRCSPMKGHSHVYWYRQLPEEGLKFMVYLQKENIIDESGMPKERFSAEFPKEGPSILRIQQVVRGDSAAYFCASSPAGENYGYTFGSGTRLTVV.

The CDR3 loop reads CASSVSRGYEQFF. The CDR3 DNA is TGTGCCAGCAGTGTCTCCCGCGGGTACGAGCAGTTCTTC. The V gene is TRBV6-4, the J gene TRBJ2-1, with D perhaps matching TRBD2 (5 bases). Germline V gene lookup returns CDR1 MRHNA and CDR2 SNTAGT. This CDR3 contains 13 residues. V was shortened by 4 bases and J by 10 bases, with 14 bases between the two germline ends.

This chain connects TRBV5-1 to TRBJ2-3, with 12 bases matching TRBD2. Germline V gene lookup returns CDR1 SGHRS and CDR2 YFSETQ. This CDR3 is 17 amino acids long. Unmatched junction bases numbered 8, after V lost 0 bases and J lost 6 bases. The DNA of the CDR3 is TGCGCCAGCAGCTTGGCCCCTAGCGGGGGGGCAATTGATACGCAGTATTTT. This translates into CASSLAPSGGAIDTQYF.

The genes are TRBV7-2 and TRBJ1-5; 7 nucleotides match TRBD1. There are 12 residues in the CDR3. Germline loops: CDR1 SGHTA, CDR2 FQGNSA. The junction had 6 bases not matched to a gene; V was cut back by 5 bases and J by 11 bases. CDR3 in DNA: TGTGCCAGCAGCCGACAGGGTGGGGCCCAGCATTTT. It specifies CASSRQGGAQHF.

This chain connects TRBV2 to TRBJ2-6; weak D call: TRBD1 (5 bases). Trimming took 1 base from V and 2 from J, leaving 18 bases between them. The germline gives CDR1 SNHLY, CDR2 FYNNEI. The CDR3 covers 19 residues. CDR3 region: CASSEGQNYGQTGANVLTF. The CDR3 nucleotides are TGTGCCAGCAGTGAAGGACAGAACTACGGTCAAACTGGGGCCAACGTCCTGACTTTC.

Here the CDR3 reads CASSAHRGQTEAFF. In nucleotides, the CDR3 is TGTGCCAGCAGCGCACACAGGGGGCAAACTGAAGCTTTCTTT. The chain is built from TRBV7-9 and TRBJ1-1, with 9 bases aligning to TRBD1. V trimming: 5 bases; J trimming: 5 bases; junction bases outside the gene matches: 6. In germline, CDR1 is SEHNR, CDR2 FQNEAQ (reference sequence). This CDR3 region has 14 residues.

The chain joins TRBV6-4 to TRBJ1-6, with D maybe TRBD1 (6 bases). V was trimmed by 8 bases and J by 5 bases, leaving 16 bases between them. Germline V gene data show CDR1 as MRHNA and CDR2 as SNTAGT. This CDR3 region has 15 residues. The CDR3 nucleotides are TGTGCCAGCGTCCGTGGGACACCCGATAATTCACCCCTCCACTTT. Translated: CASVRGTPDNSPLHF.

This chain uses TRBV11-3 with TRBJ2-3; D possibly corresponds to TRBD2 (7 bases). V was pared by 9 bases and J by 1 base, with 23 bases between. CDR1 and CDR2 (germline): SGHNT, YENEEA. The CDR3 runs to 17 residues. The CDR3 bases are TGTGCCAGGTCTTTGTGGCGGGGGCCACCTTGCACAGATACGCAGTATTTT. It yields the protein CARSLWRGPPCTDTQYF. The complete variable domain, with remaining parts taken from reference TRBV11-3 and TRBJ2-3, reads EAGVVQSPRYKIIEKKQPVAFWCNPISGHNTLYWYLQNLGQGPELLIRYENEEAVDDSQLPKDRFSAERLKGVDSTLKIQPAELGDSAVYLCARSLWRGPPCTDTQYFGPGTRLTVL.

V usage is TRBV19 and J usage is TRBJ2-3; TRBD2 is a possible D gene (7 bases). Trimming pared 6 bases from V and 0 bases from J, leaving 13 bases between. From germline, CDR1 is LNHDA and CDR2 SQIVND (reference sequence). The CDR3 length is 15 residues. The CDR3 DNA is TGTGCCAGTAGCCGGGGGGCACTAAGCACAGATACGCAGTATTTT. Its protein product is CASSRGALSTDTQYF.

This clone was counted between two and nine times. The V call is TRBV19, the J call TRBJ1-5; possible D gene TRBD1, 5 bases. The V end lost 7 bases, the J end lost 7 bases, and 14 bases lay between the germline ends. This CDR3 comprises 13 residues. CDR1 and CDR2 (germline): LNHDA, SQIVND (reference sequence). The CDR3: CASTQGRSQPQHF. DNA of the CDR3: TGTGCCAGTACCCAGGGCAGGTCCCAGCCCCAGCATTTT.

A single count supports this clone. The J gene is TRBJ1-1, the V gene TRBV3-1 (or the pseudogene TRBV3-2); no definite D call. The CDR3 is made up of 13 amino acids. V dropped 1 base and J dropped 1 base, with 4 bases sitting between them. The germline V gene encodes CDR1 LGHDT and CDR2 YNNKEL (reference sequence). For the CDR3, the DNA is TGTGCCAGCAGCCAAGTTCAGAACACTGAAGCTTTCTTT. It yields the protein CASSQVQNTEAFF.

J is TRBJ1-2 and V is TRBV9; the match to TRBD1 covers 9 bases. This CDR3 contains 15 residues. Germline CDR1 SGDLS, CDR2 YYNGEE. V lost 4 bases, J lost 4 bases, and 8 bases stayed unmatched. CDR3 nucleotides: TGTGCCAGCAGCCCGACGGGACAGGGATTCTATGGCTACACCTTC. It encodes CASSPTGQGFYGYTF.

The CDR3 nucleotides are TGTGCCAGTAGTCCCGGTACAGGCGGTGGGGCCAACGTCCTGACTTTC. Translated, it gives CASSPGTGGGANVLTF. The chain employs TRBV19 and TRBJ2-6, with D maybe TRBD1 (5 bases). The CDR3 is 16 residues long. CDR1 is LNHDA, CDR2 SQIVND, per germline (reference sequence). V dropped 5 bases and J dropped 3 bases, with 14 bases sitting between them. Full variable domain (rest looked up from reference TRBV19 and TRBJ2-6): DGGITQSPKYLFRKEGQNVTLSCEQNLNHDAMYWYRQDPGQGLRLIYYSQIVNDFQKGDIAEGYSVSREKKESFPLTVTSAQKNPTAFYLCASSPGTGGGANVLTFGAGSRLTVL.

The rearrangement joins TRBV19 to TRBJ1-5; D unclear. From germline, CDR1 is LNHDA and CDR2 SQIVND (reference sequence). This CDR3 has 12 residues. Deletions cut 5 bases from V and 6 bases from J, with 8 bases between. For the CDR3, the DNA is TGTGCCAGTAGTCTACTAACTCAGCCCCAGCATTTT. Protein product: CASSLLTQPQHF. Variable domain in full (rest from reference TRBV19 and TRBJ1-5): DGGITQSPKYLFRKEGQNVTLSCEQNLNHDAMYWYRQDPGQGLRLIYYSQIVNDFQKGDIAEGYSVSREKKESFPLTVTSAQKNPTAFYLCASSLLTQPQHFGDGTRLSIL.

The chain has TRBV5-1 and TRBJ2-1, with 9 bases lining up with TRBD1. The CDR3 consists of 15 residues. V gave up 5 bases and J gave up 1 base; unmatched junction bases: 4. In germline, CDR1 is SGHRS, CDR2 YFSETQ. In nucleotides, the CDR3 is TGCGCCAGCAGTCGGGACAGGGCGTCCTACAATGAGCAGTTCTTC. Translation: CASSRDRASYNEQFF.

This chain uses TRBV30 with TRBJ1-4; 12 bases align to TRBD1. Per the germline V gene, CDR1 is GTSNPN and CDR2 is SVGIG (reference sequence). Trimming removed 3 bases from V and 11 bases from J; junction bases left unmatched: 7. This CDR3 is 14 amino acids long. The CDR3 nucleotides read TGTGCCTGGAGCGCCGGGACAGGGGGCGAGAAACTGTTTTTT. This encodes CAWSAGTGGEKLFF.